Listed below are T cell receptor beta chains from one sample, sequenced in a study of shared clonotypes between healthy human individuals. TCRdb's copy holds only in-frame clones and misses some; the assay was immunoSEQ multiplex PCR. The table includes about 450,000 clones, roughly 80% detected once. Material for sequencing was PBMCs. The receptors were gathered from a woman in her thirties or forties in good health. Some clones in this sample may be carry-over from other donors' samples. The CDR3 runs from the conserved cysteine through the conserved F or W. D genes are given only for firm matches. Only some rows state a clone size, as once, few, many or a class for expanded clones.

j_call v_call d_call clone_size cdr3_aa cdr3_nt
TRBJ2-7 TRBV28 NA NA CASSLGWGYEQYF TGTGCCAGCAGTTTGGGGTGGGGCTACGAGCAGTACTTC
TRBJ2-7 TRBV5-1 TRBD1 NA CASSPQGETYEQYF TGCGCCAGCAGCCCCCAGGGGGAGACCTACGAGCAGTACTTC
TRBJ1-6 TRBV5-8 TRBD1 NA CASSSRQGRSPLHF TGTGCCAGCAGTTCCAGACAGGGTCGATCACCCCTCCACTTT
TRBJ2-2 TRBV6-5 NA NA CGEPDTGELFF TGTGGGGAGCCTGACACCGGGGAGCTGTTTTTT
TRBJ1-1 TRBV5-4 TRBD1 NA CASSSRRGLNTEAFF TGTGCCAGCAGCTCGAGAAGGGGGCTTAACACTGAAGCTTTCTTT
TRBJ2-1 TRBV5-1 TRBD1 NA CASSLPLTGVGYNEQFF TGCGCCAGCAGCTTGCCCCTCACAGGGGTTGGATACAATGAGCAGTTCTTC
TRBJ1-5 TRBV2 NA NA CASSSDGNQPQHF TGTGCCAGCAGCTCGGACGGAAATCAGCCCCAGCATTTT
TRBJ2-1 TRBV19 NA once CASSMPFSHEQFF TGTGCCAGTAGTATGCCCTTTAGCCATGAGCAGTTCTTC
TRBJ2-7 TRBV6-5 TRBD1 NA CASSRTGTGAEQYF TGTGCCAGCAGTCGAACCGGGACAGGGGCCGAGCAGTACTTC
TRBJ2-6 TRBV11-3 NA NA CASSPRDTGANVLTF TGTGCCAGCAGCCCCCGGGACACTGGGGCCAACGTCCTGACTTTC
TRBJ2-7 TRBV11-3 NA NA CASSLGAGWFGEQYF TGTGCCAGCAGCTTAGGGGCAGGGTGGTTCGGGGAGCAGTACTTC
TRBJ1-1 TRBV7-9 NA NA CASSQTVDIDTEAFF TGTGCCAGCAGCCAGACCGTCGACATCGACACTGAAGCTTTCTTT
TRBJ2-3 TRBV19 NA NA CASSIWTSSTDTQYF TGTGCCAGTAGTATATGGACCTCTAGCACAGATACGCAGTATTTT
TRBJ2-7 TRBV27 TRBD1 NA CASSSPGQAFYEQYF TGTGCCAGCAGTTCCCCGGGACAGGCTTTCTACGAGCAGTACTTC
TRBJ2-1 TRBV30 NA NA CAWSLGNEQFF TGTGCCTGGAGCTTAGGGAATGAGCAGTTCTTC
TRBJ1-5 TRBV2 NA once CASSEALRVSQPQHF TGTGCCAGCAGTGAAGCGCTTCGGGTAAGCCAGCCCCAGCATTTT
TRBJ1-4 TRBV9 NA few CASSVVRATNATNEKLFF TGTGCCAGCAGCGTAGTAAGGGCCACCAATGCAACTAATGAAAAACTGTTTTTT
TRBJ2-1 TRBV27 TRBD1 NA CASRREAGQGDNEQFF TGTGCCAGCAGGAGGGAGGCGGGACAGGGGGATAATGAGCAGTTCTTC
TRBJ2-1 TRBV28 NA few CASSLPPDTKGEQFF TGTGCCAGCAGCCTGCCCCCCGACACCAAGGGGGAGCAGTTCTTC
TRBJ2-1 TRBV7-7 TRBD1 few CASSPGTGAVDEQFF TGTGCCAGCAGCCCCGGGACAGGGGCCGTCGATGAGCAGTTCTTC
TRBJ2-7 TRBV7-9 NA NA CASSYPSGTPGEQYF TGTGCCAGCAGCTACCCCTCCGGGACCCCGGGGGAGCAGTACTTC
TRBJ1-1 TRBV29-1 NA NA CSVSRTVGTEAFF TGCAGCGTTTCCCGGACAGTCGGCACTGAAGCTTTCTTT
TRBJ2-2 TRBV11-2 NA NA CASSLARGGTGELFF TGTGCCAGCAGCTTAGCCCGAGGTGGGACCGGGGAGCTGTTTTTT
TRBJ1-2 TRBV30 TRBD1 NA CAWSEWTGHGYTF TGTGCCTGGAGTGAATGGACAGGGCATGGCTACACCTTC
TRBJ1-2 TRBV5-4 NA NA CASSLDPQSSGYTF TGTGCCAGCAGCTTGGACCCCCAGTCCAGTGGCTACACCTTC
TRBJ2-2 TRBV11-2 NA few CASSFSASRSPGSGELFF TGTGCCAGCAGCTTTTCGGCTAGCAGATCCCCCGGATCCGGGGAGCTGTTTTTT
TRBJ2-2 TRBV2 NA NA CASRLGQNGELFF TGTGCCAGCAGACTAGGACAAAACGGGGAGCTGTTTTTT
TRBJ2-1 TRBV7-9 TRBD1 NA CASSTGQAYNEQFF TGTGCCAGCAGCACCGGACAGGCTTACAATGAGCAGTTCTTC
TRBJ2-7 TRBV7-2 TRBD2 NA CASSLMLAGVVEQYF TGTGCCAGCAGCTTAATGCTAGCGGGAGTCGTCGAGCAGTACTTC
TRBJ1-5 TRBV28 NA NA CASSSRRSDQPQHF TGTGCCAGCAGTTCGCGACGGAGCGATCAGCCCCAGCATTTT
TRBJ2-2 TRBV4-1 NA NA CASSSRKVSTGELFF TGCGCCAGCAGCTCACGCAAGGTCAGCACCGGGGAGCTGTTTTTT
TRBJ2-1 TRBV2 NA many CARLGGNGNEQFF TGTGCCAGGTTGGGGGGAAATGGGAATGAGCAGTTCTTC
TRBJ1-1 TRBV18 NA once CASSPGPGGEAFF TGTGCCAGCTCACCAGGACCGGGGGGTGAAGCTTTCTTT
TRBJ2-1 TRBV10-2 TRBD2 NA CASRDYSYNEQFF TGCGCCAGCCGGGACTATTCCTACAATGAGCAGTTCTTC
TRBJ1-6 TRBV9 NA NA CASSVEPGPSYNSPLHF TGTGCCAGCAGCGTGGAACCGGGCCCTTCCTATAATTCACCCCTCCACTTT
TRBJ2-4 TRBV18 TRBD2 NA CASSFRGEDIQYF TGTGCCAGCTCATTCCGGGGGGAGGACATTCAGTACTTC
TRBJ2-7 TRBV7-9 TRBD2 NA CASSCPLAGGIYEQYF TGTGCCAGCAGCTGCCCCCTAGCGGGAGGAATCTACGAGCAGTACTTC
TRBJ2-3 TRBV11-3 TRBD1 NA CASSSGQGGTQYF TGTGCCAGCAGCAGCGGACAGGGCGGTACGCAGTATTTT
TRBJ2-2 TRBV5-4 TRBD1 once CASSFGQGINTGELFF TGTGCCAGCAGCTTCGGACAGGGAATAAACACCGGGGAGCTGTTTTTT
TRBJ2-7 TRBV28 TRBD2 NA CASILSGHRVGEQYF TGTGCCAGCATCCTTAGCGGGCACCGCGTAGGAGAGCAGTACTTC
TRBJ2-1 TRBV9 NA NA CASSVTLLSYNEQFF TGTGCCAGCAGCGTAACCCTTTTGAGTTACAATGAGCAGTTCTTC
TRBJ2-5 TRBV5-1 NA NA CASSLTGVSPQETQYF TGCGCCAGCAGCTTGACGGGGGTTTCCCCCCAAGAGACCCAGTACTTC
TRBJ1-2 TRBV7-2 TRBD1 NA CASSPGQGVFYTF TGTGCCAGCAGCCCCGGTCAGGGGGTGTTCTACACCTTC
TRBJ2-7 TRBV9 TRBD2 NA CASSVASGRGYEQYF TGTGCCAGCAGCGTAGCTAGCGGGAGGGGCTACGAGCAGTACTTC
TRBJ2-7 TRBV7-2 NA NA CASSFISRSSYEQYF TGTGCCAGCAGCTTTATTAGCCGGAGCTCCTACGAGCAGTACTTC
TRBJ2-7 TRBV5-1 NA NA CASGRAGPSDEQYF TGCGCCAGCGGGAGAGCAGGGCCTTCCGACGAGCAGTACTTC
TRBJ2-1 TRBV27 NA NA CASSFQMTLSYNEQFF TGTGCCAGCAGTTTCCAAATGACCCTCTCCTACAATGAGCAGTTCTTC
TRBJ2-5 TRBV27 TRBD2 NA CASSLWSGSETQYF TGTGCCAGCAGTTTATGGAGCGGGAGTGAGACCCAGTACTTC
TRBJ1-2 TRBV28 TRBD1 NA CASSFPTGAYYGYTF TGTGCCAGCAGTTTCCCCACAGGGGCGTACTATGGCTACACCTTC
TRBJ1-2 TRBV30 NA NA CAWIQRTDYGYTF TGTGCCTGGATTCAGAGGACAGACTATGGCTACACCTTC
TRBJ1-5 TRBV5-4 NA few CASSLDRGQPQHF TGTGCCAGCAGCTTGGACCGGGGGCAGCCCCAGCATTTT
TRBJ2-7 TRBV6-1 TRBD1 NA CASSTRDRGSYEQYF TGTGCCAGCAGTACTCGGGACAGGGGGTCCTACGAGCAGTACTTC
TRBJ2-7 TRBV5-1 TRBD1 NA CASSLARTGQVHEQYF TGCGCCAGCAGCTTGGCTCGGACAGGTCAAGTACACGAGCAGTACTTC